The 23 T cell receptor beta chains listed next were all sequenced from one sample in a study of blood T cells in healthy people across ages. Through a sample-barcoded 5' primer and a J-beta primer mix, a second PCR was run for roughly 6 to 12 cycles. TCRdb analysed the 5' RACE reads with MiXCR anew, one entry per CDR3 protein. The sample has hundreds of thousands of distinct CDR3 sequences, more than 45% seen once. The sequencing input was blood. The receptors stem from a man younger than 45 in good health.

This clonotype was counted a few times. The chain employs TRBV25-1 and TRBJ2-3; 13 bases match TRBD2. Germline CDR1 is MGHDK and CDR2 is SYGVNS. This CDR3 contains 15 residues. Trimming removed 6 bases from V and 6 bases from J; junction bases left unmatched: 6. Written as DNA, the CDR3 is TGTGCCAGCAGCTATGGACTAGCGGGAGCTGATACGCAGTATTTT. Its protein is CASSYGLAGADTQYF.

V and J are TRBV27 and TRBJ2-7; D is undetermined. The CDR3 contains 15 residues. Trimming took 2 bases from V and 1 from J, leaving 12 bases between them. The germline gives CDR1 MNHEY, CDR2 SMNVEV (reference sequence). CDR3 protein: CASSLVPSGSYEQYF. CDR3 bases: TGTGCCAGCAGTTTAGTCCCTTCAGGATCCTACGAGCAGTACTTC.

The rearrangement uses TRBV7-6 and TRBJ2-7, with D unresolved. Germline values: CDR1 SGHVS, CDR2 FNYEAQ. Trimming cost V 8 bases and J 6 bases, with 11 bases left between them. The CDR3 is 11 amino acids. In nucleotides, the CDR3 is TGTGCCAGCGGGTCTTCGGGCGAGCAGTACTTC. This encodes CASGSSGEQYF.

V and J are TRBV20-1 and TRBJ1-2; D might be TRBD1 (6 bases). Per germline, CDR1 DFQATT and CDR2 SNEGSKA (reference sequence). The CDR3 sequence is 11 residues long. Trimming removed 7 bases from V and 8 bases from J, with 14 bases in between. CDR3 sequence (DNA): TGCAGTGTGTGGGGGCTTAAAGGCTACACCTTC. Its translation is CSVWGLKGYTF.

Notes on this clonotype: At one end, the junction sequence differs from germline, possibly due to a read error. This chain links TRBV13 with TRBJ1-2; D remains ambiguous. The CDR3 runs 13 residues. Germline CDR1 is PRHDT and CDR2 is FYEKMQ (reference sequence). The chain's CDR3 is CANSPNPRYGYTF. The CDR3 DNA reads TGTGCCAACAGCCCAAACCCTCGTTATGGCTACACCTTC. The full variable domain, in which reference TRBV13 and TRBJ1-2 provide the parts outside the CDR3, is AAGVIQSPRHLIKEKRETATLKCYPIPRHDTVYWYQQGPGQDPQFLISFYEKMQSDKGSIPDRFSAQQFSDYHSELNMSSLELGDSALYFCANSPNPRYGYTFGSGTRLTVV.

This clonotype has just a few counts. The V call is TRBV14, the J call TRBJ2-3; 8 bases agree with TRBD1. The length of the CDR3 is 17 residues. Unmatched junction bases numbered 9, after V lost 3 bases and J lost 1 base. Germline CDR1 SGHDN, CDR2 FVKESK. Here the CDR3 reads CASSHRTGIWGTDTQYF. DNA of the CDR3: TGTGCCAGCAGCCACCGGACAGGGATTTGGGGCACAGATACGCAGTATTTT.

V and J are TRBV6-5 and TRBJ1-5; 7 nucleotides agree with TRBD1. V lost 5 bases and J lost 3; bases outside the gene matches: 7. The CDR3 loop spans 15 amino acids. Germline CDR1 MNHEY, CDR2 SVGAGI. The CDR3 sequence is CASSADRVDNQPQHF. CDR3 nucleotides: TGTGCCAGCAGTGCTGACAGGGTAGACAATCAGCCCCAGCATTTT.

The V call is TRBV9, the J call TRBJ2-7, with D tentatively TRBD2 (6 bases). The J call may be mistaken, given a closer DNA end match to TRBJ2-4. The germline gives CDR1 SGDLS, CDR2 YYNGEE. This CDR3 is 13 amino acids long. The CDR3 is CASSPIREDIQYF. In DNA form, the CDR3 reads TGTGCCAGCAGCCCAATAAGGGAGGACATTCAGTACTTC.

The chain employs TRBV28 and TRBJ2-6; D remains unclear. CDR3 length: 15 amino acids. The germline V gene encodes CDR1 MDHEN and CDR2 SYDVKM. V lost 1 base to trimming and J lost 0 bases, with 4 bases between them. The CDR3 is CASSLFRSGANVLTF. Here the CDR3 DNA reads TGTGCCAGCAGTTTATTCCGCTCTGGGGCCAACGTCCTGACTTTC.

The gene calls are TRBV28 and TRBJ2-3; tentative D call: TRBD2 (6 bases). Germline CDR1 is MDHEN and CDR2 is SYDVKM. The CDR3 runs to 15 residues. Trimming cost V 5 bases and J 4 bases, with 16 bases left between them. The CDR3 is CASSPPWGGADTQYF. The CDR3 nucleotides are TGTGCCAGCAGTCCCCCCTGGGGCGGGGCAGATACGCAGTATTTT. The whole variable domain, filled in from reference TRBV28 and TRBJ2-3, reads DVKVTQSSRYLVKRTGEKVFLECVQDMDHENMFWYRQDPGLGLRLIYFSYDVKMKEKGDIPEGYSVSREKKERFSLILESASTNQTSMYLCASSPPWGGADTQYFGPGTRLTVL.

The J gene is TRBJ2-3, the V gene TRBV29-1; weak D call: TRBD1 (6 bases). Trimming shortened V by 2 bases and J by 6 bases, and 18 bases separated the two germline ends. In germline, CDR1 is SQVTM, CDR2 ANQGSEA. The length of the CDR3 is 15 residues. CDR3 residues: CSVETLGTNTDTQYF. Here the CDR3 DNA reads TGCAGCGTTGAAACTCTGGGGACAAACACCGATACGCAGTATTTT.

The V gene is TRBV25-1, the J gene TRBJ1-4; 9 nucleotides match TRBD1. The CDR3 has 15 amino acids. Germline-derived CDR1 and CDR2 are MGHDK and SYGVNS. V lost 3 bases, J lost 7 bases, and 6 bases stayed unmatched. The CDR3 region is CASSDGTGLGEKLFF. In DNA, the CDR3 is TGTGCCAGCAGTGACGGGACAGGGTTGGGTGAAAAACTGTTTTTT.

The J gene is TRBJ2-7, the V gene TRBV14; D is possibly TRBD1 (6 bases). The J call may be mistaken, given a closer DNA end match to TRBJ2-5. The V gene's germline CDR1 is SGHDN and CDR2 FVKESK. The CDR3 is 14 residues long. CDR3 region: CASSQSTGRVTQYF. CDR3 nucleotides: TGTGCCAGCAGCCAGAGCACAGGGAGAGTGACCCAGTACTTC.

The chain has TRBV15 and TRBJ1-4; D gene unclear. V lost 1 base to trimming and J lost 6 bases, with 6 bases between them. CDR3 size: 13 residues. Germline lookup yields CDR1 LNHNV and CDR2 YYDKDF (reference sequence). The CDR3 sequence: CATSRVGDEKLFF. The CDR3 DNA is TGTGCCACCAGCAGAGTCGGGGATGAAAAACTGTTTTTT.

This clonotype was counted a few times. The CDR3 coding sequence is TGTGCCAGCAGCTCCCCCTCTAGCGGGGGGAACAATGAGCAGTTCTTC. Translated: CASSSPSSGGNNEQFF. V and J are TRBV7-9 and TRBJ2-1, with 11 bases aligning to TRBD2. This CDR3 is built from 16 residues. Germline CDR1 SEHNR, CDR2 FQNEAQ (reference sequence). Unmatched junction bases numbered 7, after V lost 4 bases and J lost 5 bases.

This clonotype was recorded a few times. This sequence joins TRBV12-3 or TRBV12-4 and TRBJ2-1, with 7 bases lining up with TRBD2. J gave up 5 bases and V 4 bases, and 8 bases lay outside the gene matches. This CDR3 has 15 residues. CDR3 in DNA: TGTGCCAGCAGTTCCGGGACTACCACGGACAATGAGCAGTTCTTC. Translation: CASSSGTTTDNEQFF.

Of note for this clonotype: A much larger clone differs by one base, so this may be a read error. This chain joins TRBV9 and TRBJ2-5; D is possibly TRBD2 (5 bases). The DNA end is more similar to TRBJ2-1, so the J call may be wrong. Germline lookup yields CDR1 SGDLS and CDR2 YYNGEE. The length of the CDR3 is 13 residues. The chain's CDR3 is CASSVDYQETQFF. The DNA of the CDR3 is TGTGCCAGCAGCGTTGACTACCAAGAGACCCAGTTCTTC.

This clonotype has more than one count but fewer than ten. V and J are TRBV6-5 and TRBJ1-1; 8 positions match TRBD1. Unmatched junction bases numbered 3, after V lost 4 bases and J lost 8 bases. This CDR3 contains 12 residues. The V gene's germline CDR1 is MNHEY and CDR2 SVGAGI. The CDR3 DNA is TGTGCCAGCAGTTCCCAGGGGGCCGAAGCTTTCTTT. Protein product: CASSSQGAEAFF.

The genes are TRBV6-1 and TRBJ2-5, with D maybe TRBD1 (6 bases). The germline V gene encodes CDR1 MNHNS and CDR2 SASEGT. CDR3 length: 15 residues. V lost 7 bases and J 1 base, leaving 16 bases between the germline ends. The CDR3, as DNA: TGTGCCAGCAATATCCGCCAGGGGCTCCAAGAGACCCAGTACTTC. Translated: CASNIRQGLQETQYF.

This clonotype came up a few times. The CDR3 DNA sequence: TGTGCCAGCAGTGAAGGCGCTGACGAGCGGACCTACAATGAGCAGTTCTTC. It encodes CASSEGADERTYNEQFF. The V gene is TRBV6-1, the J gene TRBJ2-1; D might be TRBD2 (5 bases). V gave up 1 base and J gave up 2 bases, with 15 bases separating them. Germline CDR1 MNHNS, CDR2 SASEGT. CDR3 length equals 17 residues.

The rearrangement uses TRBV20-1 and TRBJ2-1, with D possibly being TRBD1 (5 bases). The germline gives CDR1 DFQATT, CDR2 SNEGSKA (reference sequence). This CDR3 is built from 14 residues. V dropped 5 bases and J dropped 6 bases, with 17 bases sitting between them. The CDR3 here is CSAGSGRVGNEQFF. The CDR3 nucleotides are TGCAGTGCTGGATCCGGCAGGGTGGGCAATGAGCAGTTCTTC.

This clonotype has a handful of counts. The chain employs TRBV20-1 and TRBJ1-2; D remains unclear. Germline values: CDR1 DFQATT, CDR2 SNEGSKA (reference sequence). V lost 6 bases, J lost 2 bases, and 16 bases lay in between. The CDR3 contains 14 residues. The CDR3: CSAGGTAPNYGYTF. The CDR3 DNA reads as TGCAGTGCGGGTGGTACCGCACCAAACTATGGCTACACCTTC.

This rearrangement joins TRBV7-9 to TRBJ1-1; TRBD1 matches at 8 bases. The germline CDR1 and CDR2 sequences are SEHNR and FQNEAQ (reference sequence). The CDR3 is 16 amino acids. V trimming: 6 bases; J trimming: 2 bases; junction bases outside the gene matches: 11. The CDR3 sequence: CASSPLLGTGNTEAFF. CDR3 nucleotides: TGTGCCAGCAGTCCGCTGCTTGGGACAGGAAACACTGAAGCTTTCTTT. Complete variable domain (other parts from reference TRBV7-9 and TRBJ1-1): DTGVSQNPRHKITKRGQNVTFRCDPISEHNRLYWYRQTLGQGPEFLTYFQNEAQLEKSRLLSDRFSAERPKGSFSTLEIQRTEQGDSAMYLCASSPLLGTGNTEAFFGQGTRLTVV.